These T cell receptor beta chains were read from a single sample in a study of blood T cell repertoires in COVID-19. The assay was immunoSEQ multiplex PCR, and TCRdb's table has in-frame clones only and misses some. The table includes over 100,000 clones, 70% to 85% detected once. Sequences were obtained from peripheral blood. The receptors come from a woman at least 80 years old with active or convalescent COVID-19. CDR3s include the opening cysteine and the closing phenylalanine or tryptophan. D genes are given only for firm matches. A clone size is listed for some rows: how often the clone was seen (once, few, many), or a class if it is expanded.

D gene,J gene,V gene,clone size,CDR3 DNA,CDR3 protein
-,TRBJ1-1,TRBV7-9,-,TGTGCCAGCAGCTTAGCGACTGGCACTGAAGCTTTCTTT,CASSLATGTEAFF
TRBD1,TRBJ1-2,TRBV18,once,TGTGCCAGCCGGCAGACAGGGGATGGCTACACCTTC,CASRQTGDGYTF
TRBD1,TRBJ2-7,TRBV7-9,-,TGTGCCAGCAGCTTAGCGTGGGGGACAGGACATGACTACGAGCAGTACTTC,CASSLAWGTGHDYEQYF
-,TRBJ1-3,TRBV18,-,TGTGCCAGCTCACCATCGGCGGAAGGAAACACCATATATTTT,CASSPSAEGNTIYF
TRBD1,TRBJ1-3,TRBV5-1,few,TGCGCCAGCAGCCCACAGGGGCTTAGCTCTGGAAACACCATATATTTT,CASSPQGLSSGNTIYF
-,TRBJ2-3,TRBV7-9,-,TGTGCCAGCAGCCAAGACAGGAGCACAGATACGCAGTATTTT,CASSQDRSTDTQYF
-,TRBJ1-6,TRBV4-1,-,TGCGCCAGCAGCCAAGATCTCTTAAGCCACAGCTCCTATAATTCACCCCTCCACTTT,CASSQDLLSHSSYNSPLHF
TRBD2,TRBJ2-1,TRBV7-8,-,TGTGCCAGCAGCCCCCCCGGGACTAACAATGAGCAGTTCTTC,CASSPPGTNNEQFF
-,TRBJ2-3,TRBV28,once,TGTGCCAGCAGTTACTCACAGGGTGGGAGCACAGATACGCAGTATTTT,CASSYSQGGSTDTQYF
-,TRBJ1-6,TRBV6-5,-,TGTGCCAGCAGTTACTCGCGGGGTTGGAATTCACCCCTCCACTTT,CASSYSRGWNSPLHF
-,TRBJ2-7,TRBV20-1,few,TGCAGTGCTAGTCAGTTAAATAGAGCGTCCGGTTCCTACGAGCAGTACTTC,CSASQLNRASGSYEQYF